These T cell receptor beta chains were read from a single sample in a study of CD4+ T cells in melanoma. Profiled with immunoSEQ multiplex PCR; TCRdb holds only in-frame clones, not every one. The table includes 10,000 to 13,000 clones, about 70% detected once. The sequencing input was cells from a culture (not recorded whether cultured in vitro). These receptors all stem from a human donor with melanoma. CDR3s include the opening cysteine and the closing phenylalanine or tryptophan. Each record gives: clone size, J gene, D gene, V gene, CDR3 DNA, CDR3 protein. The D gene is left open where the match is weak. Part of the rows lack a size; the others show once, few, many or a class for expanded clones.

few | TRBJ1-2 | TRBD1 | TRBV5-4 | TGTGCCAGCAGCCGTGGGACAGAGACCCAAAATGGCTACACCTTC | CASSRGTETQNGYTF
- | TRBJ2-7 | TRBD2 | TRBV6-5 | TGTGCCAGCAGGAACGGACTAGCGGGGCCCTACGAGCAGTACTTC | CASRNGLAGPYEQYF
- | TRBJ2-3 | - | TRBV5-4 | TGTGCCAGCAGCTTGGCTCACAGTTTCACAGATACGCAGTATTTT | CASSLAHSFTDTQYF
- | TRBJ2-3 | TRBD1 | TRBV6-4 | TGTGCCAGCAGGATGACAGGGTTTGGCACAGATACGCAGTATTTT | CASRMTGFGTDTQYF
- | TRBJ1-4 | - | TRBV4-1 | TGCGCCAGCAGCCAAGATGTAGGGGGTGGGGGTGAAAAACTGTTTTTT | CASSQDVGGGGEKLFF
- | TRBJ2-4 | - | TRBV30 | TGTGCCTGGAGTTCTACCCCAAACATTCAGTACTTC | CAWSSTPNIQYF
- | TRBJ2-7 | TRBD2 | TRBV9 | TGTGCCAGCAGCCGGGGATGGGGTGGTAGCGGGATTCCGAGTCTCTACGAGCAGTACTTC | CASSRGWGGSGIPSLYEQYF
- | TRBJ2-6 | - | TRBV25-1 | TGTGCCAGCAGTTCGACAGCAACTGGACAAAGTCGGGCCAACGTCCTGACTTTC | CASSSTATGQSRANVLTF
- | TRBJ1-2 | TRBD1 | TRBV28 | TGTGCCAGCAGTTTATTGTGGGACAGGAACTATGGCTACACCTTC | CASSLLWDRNYGYTF
- | TRBJ2-1 | TRBD2 | TRBV19 | TGTGCCAGTAGTACCAGACTAGCGGGGGGGATAAAACGGTCCTACAATGAGCAGTTCTTC | CASSTRLAGGIKRSYNEQFF
- | TRBJ2-5 | TRBD1 | TRBV19 | TGTGCCAGTAGTATACCGACAGGGGTTGGGCAAGAGACCCAGTACTTC | CASSIPTGVGQETQYF
- | TRBJ1-1 | - | TRBV6-6 | TGTGCCAGCAGTTACCCAGGGAACACTGAAGCTTTCTTT | CASSYPGNTEAFF